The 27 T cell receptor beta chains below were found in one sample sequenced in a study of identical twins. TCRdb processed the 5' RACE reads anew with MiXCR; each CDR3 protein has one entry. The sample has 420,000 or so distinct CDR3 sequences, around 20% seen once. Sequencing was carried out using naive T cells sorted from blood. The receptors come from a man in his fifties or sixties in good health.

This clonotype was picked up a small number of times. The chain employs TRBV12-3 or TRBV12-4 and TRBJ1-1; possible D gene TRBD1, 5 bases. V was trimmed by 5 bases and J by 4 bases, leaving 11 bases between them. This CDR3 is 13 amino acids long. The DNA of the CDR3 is TGTGCCAGCAGTCCCCTTGGGGCCACTGAAGCTTTCTTT. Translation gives CASSPLGATEAFF.

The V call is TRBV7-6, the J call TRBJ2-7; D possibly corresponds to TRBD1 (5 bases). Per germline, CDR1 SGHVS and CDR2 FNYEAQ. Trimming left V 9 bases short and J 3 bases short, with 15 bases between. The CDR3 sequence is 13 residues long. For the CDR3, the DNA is TGTGCCAGGTTCTTCGGACACGACTACGAGCAGTACTTC. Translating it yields CARFFGHDYEQYF.

CDR3 sequence: CASSVSLGLAGGRPDTQYF. In nucleotides, the CDR3 is TGTGCCAGCAGCGTGAGCCTTGGACTAGCGGGGGGGCGCCCAGATACGCAGTATTTT. The chain carries TRBV11-1 and TRBJ2-3, with 15 bases fitting TRBD2. Germline-derived CDR1 and CDR2 are SGHAT and FQDESV (reference sequence). J was trimmed by 4 bases and V by 5 bases; bases with no gene match: 13. The CDR3 has 19 amino acids.

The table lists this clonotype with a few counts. The CDR3 protein is CAISDGDRGGAFF. In DNA form, the CDR3 reads TGTGCCATCAGTGATGGGGACAGGGGAGGAGCTTTCTTT. V gene TRBV10-3 combines with J gene TRBJ1-1; the match to TRBD1 covers 10 bases. CDR3 length equals 13 residues. The germline gives CDR1 ENHRY, CDR2 SYGVKD. The J segment lost 10 bases and the V segment lost 3 bases, leaving 5 bases of the junction unmatched.

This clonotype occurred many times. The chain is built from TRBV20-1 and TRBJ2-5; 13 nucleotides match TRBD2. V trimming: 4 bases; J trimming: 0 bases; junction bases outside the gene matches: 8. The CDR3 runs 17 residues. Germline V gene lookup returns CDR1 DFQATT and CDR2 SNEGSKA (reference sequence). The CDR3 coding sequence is TGCAGTGCTAAAGGACTAGCGGGGGCCTCGTACCAAGAGACCCAGTACTTC. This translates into CSAKGLAGASYQETQYF.

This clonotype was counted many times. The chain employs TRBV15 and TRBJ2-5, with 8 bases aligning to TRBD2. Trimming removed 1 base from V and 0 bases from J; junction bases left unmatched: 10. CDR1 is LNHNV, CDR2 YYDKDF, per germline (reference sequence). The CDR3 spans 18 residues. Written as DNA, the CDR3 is TGTGCCACCAGCAGAGGACGGACTAGCAGACCGAACCAAGAGACCCAGTACTTC. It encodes CATSRGRTSRPNQETQYF.

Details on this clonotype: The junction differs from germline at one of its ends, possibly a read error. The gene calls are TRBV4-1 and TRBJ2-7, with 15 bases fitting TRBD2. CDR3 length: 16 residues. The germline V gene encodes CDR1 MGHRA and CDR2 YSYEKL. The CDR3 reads CANSHTGLAGGLEQYF. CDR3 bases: TGCGCCAACAGCCACACGGGACTAGCGGGGGGCTTGGAGCAGTACTTC.

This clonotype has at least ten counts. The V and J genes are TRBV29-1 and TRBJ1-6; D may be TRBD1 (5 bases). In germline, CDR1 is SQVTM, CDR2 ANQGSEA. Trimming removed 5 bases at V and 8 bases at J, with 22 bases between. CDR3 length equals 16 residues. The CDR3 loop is CSVSSLRGTEDSPLHF. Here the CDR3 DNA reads TGCAGCGTTTCCTCATTAAGGGGAACCGAGGATTCACCCCTCCACTTT.

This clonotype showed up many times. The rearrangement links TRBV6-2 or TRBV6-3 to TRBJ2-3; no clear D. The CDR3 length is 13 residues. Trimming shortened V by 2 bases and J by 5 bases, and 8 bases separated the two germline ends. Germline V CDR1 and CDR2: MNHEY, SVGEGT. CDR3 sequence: CASSYRAQDTQYF. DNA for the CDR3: TGTGCCAGCAGTTACCGGGCCCAAGATACGCAGTATTTT.

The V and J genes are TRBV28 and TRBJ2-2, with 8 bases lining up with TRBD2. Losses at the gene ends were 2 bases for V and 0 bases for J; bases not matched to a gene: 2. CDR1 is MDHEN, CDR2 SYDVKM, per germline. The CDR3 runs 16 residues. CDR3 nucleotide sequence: TGTGCCAGCAGTTTAGCGGGACTAGCGAACACCGGGGAGCTGTTTTTT. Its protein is CASSLAGLANTGELFF.

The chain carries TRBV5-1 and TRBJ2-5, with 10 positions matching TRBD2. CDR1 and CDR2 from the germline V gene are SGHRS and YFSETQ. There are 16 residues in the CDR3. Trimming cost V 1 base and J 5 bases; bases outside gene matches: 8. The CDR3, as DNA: TGCGCCAGCAGCTTGCCGGGGCTAGCGGGAGCGGAGACCCAGTACTTC. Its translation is CASSLPGLAGAETQYF.

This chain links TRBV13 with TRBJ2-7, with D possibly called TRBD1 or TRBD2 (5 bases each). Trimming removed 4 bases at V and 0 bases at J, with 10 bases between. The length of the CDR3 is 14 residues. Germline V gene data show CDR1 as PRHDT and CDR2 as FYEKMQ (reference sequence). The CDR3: CASSSRGYSYEQYF. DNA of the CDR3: TGTGCCAGCAGCTCCCGGGGCTACTCCTACGAGCAGTACTTC.

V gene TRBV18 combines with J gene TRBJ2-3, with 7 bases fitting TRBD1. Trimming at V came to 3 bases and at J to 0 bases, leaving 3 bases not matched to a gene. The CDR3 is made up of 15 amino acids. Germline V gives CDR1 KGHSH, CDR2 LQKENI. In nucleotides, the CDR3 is TGTGCCAGCTCACCGGGACAGACTAGCACAGATACGCAGTATTTT. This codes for CASSPGQTSTDTQYF.

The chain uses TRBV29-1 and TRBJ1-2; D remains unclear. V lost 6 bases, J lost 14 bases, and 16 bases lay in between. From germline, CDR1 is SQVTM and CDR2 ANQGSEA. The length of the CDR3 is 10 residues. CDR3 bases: TGCAGCGTGGGGAACGGAGGAGGAACCTTC. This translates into CSVGNGGGTF.

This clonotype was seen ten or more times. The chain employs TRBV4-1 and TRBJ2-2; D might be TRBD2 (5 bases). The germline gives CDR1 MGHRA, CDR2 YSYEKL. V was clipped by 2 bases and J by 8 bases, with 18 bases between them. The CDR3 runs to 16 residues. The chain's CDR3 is CASSQHEGVPRGELFF. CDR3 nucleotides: TGCGCCAGCAGCCAACACGAGGGCGTCCCCCGGGGGGAGCTGTTTTTT.

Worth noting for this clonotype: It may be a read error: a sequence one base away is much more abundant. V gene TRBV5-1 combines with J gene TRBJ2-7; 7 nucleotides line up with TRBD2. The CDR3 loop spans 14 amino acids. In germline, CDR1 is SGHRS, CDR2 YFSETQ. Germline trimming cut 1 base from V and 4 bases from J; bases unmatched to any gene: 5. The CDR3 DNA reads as TGCGCCAGCAGCTTGCTTAACGGGGGGTACGAGCAGTACTTC. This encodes CASSLLNGGYEQYF. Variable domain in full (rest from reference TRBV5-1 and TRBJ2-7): KAGVTQTPRYLIKTRGQQVTLSCSPISGHRSVSWYQQTPGQGLQFLFEYFSETQRNKGNFPGRFSGRQFSNSRSEMNVSTLELGDSALYLCASSLLNGGYEQYFGPGTRLTVT.

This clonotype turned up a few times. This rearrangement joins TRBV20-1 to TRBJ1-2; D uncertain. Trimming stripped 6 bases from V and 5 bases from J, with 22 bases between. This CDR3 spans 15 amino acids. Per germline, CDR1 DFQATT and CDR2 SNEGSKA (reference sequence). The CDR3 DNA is TGCAGTGCCACACAACAAGTCTTAGTGGGATATGGCTACACCTTC. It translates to CSATQQVLVGYGYTF.

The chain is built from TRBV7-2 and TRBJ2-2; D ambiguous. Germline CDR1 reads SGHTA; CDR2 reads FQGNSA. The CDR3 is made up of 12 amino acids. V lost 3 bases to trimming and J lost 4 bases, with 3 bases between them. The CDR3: CASSFRTGELFF. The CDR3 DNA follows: TGTGCCAGCAGCTTCCGCACCGGGGAGCTGTTTTTT.

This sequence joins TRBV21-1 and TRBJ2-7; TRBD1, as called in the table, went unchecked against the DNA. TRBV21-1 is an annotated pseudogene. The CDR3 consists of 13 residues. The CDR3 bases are TGTGCCAATAAAACAGGGGGCGAGTACGAGCAGTACTTC. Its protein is CANKTGGEYEQYF.

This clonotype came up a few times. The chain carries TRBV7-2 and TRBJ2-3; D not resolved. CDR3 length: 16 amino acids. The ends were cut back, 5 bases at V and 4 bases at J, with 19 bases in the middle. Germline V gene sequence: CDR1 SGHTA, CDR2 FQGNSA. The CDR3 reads CASSSTATGFPDTQYF. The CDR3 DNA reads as TGTGCCAGCAGCAGTACCGCGACGGGTTTTCCAGATACGCAGTATTTT.

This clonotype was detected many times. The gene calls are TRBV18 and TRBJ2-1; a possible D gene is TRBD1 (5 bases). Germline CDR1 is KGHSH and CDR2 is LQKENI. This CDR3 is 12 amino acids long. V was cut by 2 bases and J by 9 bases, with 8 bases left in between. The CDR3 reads CASSPRDSEQFF. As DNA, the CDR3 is TGTGCCAGCTCACCAAGAGACAGTGAGCAGTTCTTC.

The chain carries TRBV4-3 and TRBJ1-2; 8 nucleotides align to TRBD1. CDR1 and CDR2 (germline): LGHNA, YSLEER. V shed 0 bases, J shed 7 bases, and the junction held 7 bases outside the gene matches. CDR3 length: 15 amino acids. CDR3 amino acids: CASSQDQSRGLGYTF. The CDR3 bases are TGCGCCAGCAGCCAAGATCAATCCAGGGGGCTTGGCTACACCTTC.

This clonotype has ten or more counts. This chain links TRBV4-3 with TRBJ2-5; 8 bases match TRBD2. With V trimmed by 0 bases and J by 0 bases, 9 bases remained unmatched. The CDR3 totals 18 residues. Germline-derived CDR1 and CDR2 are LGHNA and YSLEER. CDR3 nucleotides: TGCGCCAGCAGCCAAGATTGGAGGTTAGCGGGGCACCAAGAGACCCAGTACTTC. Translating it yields CASSQDWRLAGHQETQYF.

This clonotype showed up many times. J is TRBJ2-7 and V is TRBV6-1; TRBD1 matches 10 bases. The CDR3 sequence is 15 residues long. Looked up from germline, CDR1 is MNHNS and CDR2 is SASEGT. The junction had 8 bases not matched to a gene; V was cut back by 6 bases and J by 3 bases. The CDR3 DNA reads TGTGCCAGCAGCGAACTCCGGGACAGGGGCTACGAGCAGTACTTC. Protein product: CASSELRDRGYEQYF.

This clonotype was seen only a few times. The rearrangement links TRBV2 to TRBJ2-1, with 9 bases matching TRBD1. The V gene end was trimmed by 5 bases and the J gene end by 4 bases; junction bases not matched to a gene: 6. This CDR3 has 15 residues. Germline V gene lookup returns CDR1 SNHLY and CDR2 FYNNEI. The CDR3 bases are TGTGCCAGCAGTAAAACGACAGGGGGGTACAATGAGCAGTTCTTC. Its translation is CASSKTTGGYNEQFF. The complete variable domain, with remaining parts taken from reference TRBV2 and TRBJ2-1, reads EPEVTQTPSHQVTQMGQEVILRCVPISNHLYFYWYRQILGQKVEFLVSFYNNEISEKSEIFDDQFSVERPDGSNFTLKIRSTKLEDSAMYFCASSKTTGGYNEQFFGPGTRLTVL.

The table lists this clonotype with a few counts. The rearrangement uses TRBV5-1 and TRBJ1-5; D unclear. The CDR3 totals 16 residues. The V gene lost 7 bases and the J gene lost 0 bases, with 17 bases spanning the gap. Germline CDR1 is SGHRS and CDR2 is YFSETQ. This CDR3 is CASSLDGPNSNQPQHF. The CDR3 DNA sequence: TGCGCCAGCTCTCTAGACGGGCCAAATAGCAATCAGCCCCAGCATTTT.

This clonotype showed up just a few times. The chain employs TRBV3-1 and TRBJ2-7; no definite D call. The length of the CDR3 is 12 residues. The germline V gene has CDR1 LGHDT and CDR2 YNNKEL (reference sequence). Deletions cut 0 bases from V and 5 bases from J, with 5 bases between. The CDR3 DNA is TGTGCCAGCAGCCAAGAACCCCACGAGCAGTACTTC. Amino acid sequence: CASSQEPHEQYF.